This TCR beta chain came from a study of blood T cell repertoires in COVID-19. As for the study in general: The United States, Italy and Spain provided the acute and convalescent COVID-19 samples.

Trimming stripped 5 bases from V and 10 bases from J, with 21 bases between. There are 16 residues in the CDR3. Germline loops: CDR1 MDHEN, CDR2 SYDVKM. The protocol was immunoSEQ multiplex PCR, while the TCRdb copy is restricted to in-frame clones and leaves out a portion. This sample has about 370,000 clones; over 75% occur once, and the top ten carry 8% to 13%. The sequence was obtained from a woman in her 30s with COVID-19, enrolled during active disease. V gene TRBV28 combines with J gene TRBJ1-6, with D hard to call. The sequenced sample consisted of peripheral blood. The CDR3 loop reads CASSLSDTALYSPLHF. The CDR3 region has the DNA TGTGCCAGCAGTCTATCCGACACGGCCTTGTACTCACCCCTCCACTTT. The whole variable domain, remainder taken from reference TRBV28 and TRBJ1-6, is DVKVTQSSRYLVKRTGEKVFLECVQDMDHENMFWYRQDPGLGLRLIYFSYDVKMKEKGDIPEGYSVSREKKERFSLILESASTNQTSMYLCASSLSDTALYSPLHFGNGTRLTVT.